The following is a T cell receptor (beta chain) sequence with its context. This clone was observed once. Which antigen it targets is not known. Nothing much larger sits one base from this clone, and base qualities are not available. The sample belongs to a study of control samples from healthy donors and cancer patients (dated by TCRdb to 2019 to 2021). Library generation was performed with the immunoSEQ multiplex PCR assay. TCRdb limited this immuneACCESS table to in-frame rearrangements with V and J called. A share of clones is missing; checked studies link under half to unresolved V genes, and the rest is unexplained. The table for this sample lists 170,000 or so clones; 80% to 95% of them were counted only once. More than 1.4% of the sample is held by the ten biggest clonotypes. CDR1 SNHLY and CDR2 FYNNEI are derived from the germline V gene. The V end gives up 6 bases and the J end 0 bases, leaving 6 bases in the junction not matched to a gene. Spanning cysteine to phenylalanine, the CDR3 consists of 15 amino acids. The only DNA kept is the CDR3, 45 bases in frame from the first base.

Here the chain combines TRBV2 and TRBJ2-7, with 9 bases matching TRBD2. Material for sequencing was blood. The sequence was obtained from a man aged 18 to 29 in good health. CDR3 sequence: CASSDPGLASYEQYF. At the DNA level, the sequence is TGTGCCAGCAGCGATCCGGGACTAGCCTCCTACGAGCAGTACTTC.